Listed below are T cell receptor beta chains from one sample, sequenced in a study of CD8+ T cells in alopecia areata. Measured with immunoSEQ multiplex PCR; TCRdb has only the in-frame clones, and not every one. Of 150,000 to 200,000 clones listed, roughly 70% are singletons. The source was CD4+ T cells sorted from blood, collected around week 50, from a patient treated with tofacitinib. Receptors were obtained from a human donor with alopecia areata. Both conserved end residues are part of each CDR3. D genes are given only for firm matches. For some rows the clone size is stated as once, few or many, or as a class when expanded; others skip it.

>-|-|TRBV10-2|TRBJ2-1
TGCGCCAGCAGGGACAGCTCCTACAATGAGCAGTTCTTC
CASRDSSYNEQFF
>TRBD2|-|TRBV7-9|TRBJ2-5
TGTGCCAGCAGCTTAGTTTCATACGGCGGGGGCCAAGAGACCCAGTACTTC
CASSLVSYGGGQETQYF
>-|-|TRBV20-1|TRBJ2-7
TGCAGTGCTCACAGGGCCTCCGAGCAGTACTTC
CSAHRASEQYF
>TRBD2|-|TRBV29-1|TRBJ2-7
TGCAGCGTTCCTAGCGGGAACTACGAGCAGTACTTC
CSVPSGNYEQYF
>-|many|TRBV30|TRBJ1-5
TGTGCCTGGAGTGAAGGTACATATAGCAATCAGCCCCAGCATTTT
CAWSEGTYSNQPQHF
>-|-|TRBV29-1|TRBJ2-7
TGCAGCGTTGAACCGGGCCGCGAGCAGTACTTC
CSVEPGREQYF
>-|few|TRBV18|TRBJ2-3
TGTGCCAGCTCACCACGGACTAGCACAGATACGCAGTATTTT
CASSPRTSTDTQYF
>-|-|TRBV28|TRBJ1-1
TGTGCCAGCAGTCTACCCCCGGGAGGGAACACTGAAGCTTTCTTT
CASSLPPGGNTEAFF
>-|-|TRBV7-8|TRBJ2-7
TGTGCCAGCAGCGCCCGCCCGGGGTGGGCGGACGAGCAGTACTTC
CASSARPGWADEQYF
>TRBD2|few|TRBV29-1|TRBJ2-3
TGCAGCGTCTCTAGCGGGCAAACAGATACGCAGTATTTT
CSVSSGQTDTQYF
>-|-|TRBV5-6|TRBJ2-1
TGTGCCAGCAGCTTGGATATTGGTGGTAGGGTCTTC
CASSLDIGGRVF
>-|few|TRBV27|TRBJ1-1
TGTGCCAGCAGTTTTTCAGGGTTGAACACTGAAGCTTTCTTT
CASSFSGLNTEAFF
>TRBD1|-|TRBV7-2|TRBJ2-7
TGTGCCAGCAGCATAACGTGGGGGACCGGGACAGGGTCCTCCTACGAGCAGTACTTC
CASSITWGTGTGSSYEQYF
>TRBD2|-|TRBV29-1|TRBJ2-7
TGCAGCGTTGTAATCGGACTAGCCTACGAGCAGTACTTC
CSVVIGLAYEQYF
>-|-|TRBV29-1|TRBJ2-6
TGCAGCGCCGCGTCCCCTGGGGCCAACGTCCTGACTTTC
CSAASPGANVLTF
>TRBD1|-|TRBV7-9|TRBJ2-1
TGTGCCAGCAGCTTACGACAGGGATACAATGAGCAGTTCTTC
CASSLRQGYNEQFF